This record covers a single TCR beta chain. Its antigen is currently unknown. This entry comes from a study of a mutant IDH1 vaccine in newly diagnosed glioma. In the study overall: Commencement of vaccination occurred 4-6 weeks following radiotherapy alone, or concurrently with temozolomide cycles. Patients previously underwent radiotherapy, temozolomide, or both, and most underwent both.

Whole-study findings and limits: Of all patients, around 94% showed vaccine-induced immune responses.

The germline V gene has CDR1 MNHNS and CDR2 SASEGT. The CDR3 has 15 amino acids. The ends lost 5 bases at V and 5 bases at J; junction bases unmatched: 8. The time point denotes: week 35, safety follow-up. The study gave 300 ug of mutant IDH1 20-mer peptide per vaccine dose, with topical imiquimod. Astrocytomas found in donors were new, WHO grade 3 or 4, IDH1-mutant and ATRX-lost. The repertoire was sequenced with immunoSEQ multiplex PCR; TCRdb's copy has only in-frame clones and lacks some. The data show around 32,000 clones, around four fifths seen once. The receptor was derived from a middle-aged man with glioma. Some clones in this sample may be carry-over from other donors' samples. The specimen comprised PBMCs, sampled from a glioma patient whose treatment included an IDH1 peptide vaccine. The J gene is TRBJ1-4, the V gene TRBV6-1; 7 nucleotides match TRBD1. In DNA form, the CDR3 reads TGTGCCAGCAGTCGGATGACAGGGTTAAATGAAAAACTGTTTTTT. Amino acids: CASSRMTGLNEKLFF.